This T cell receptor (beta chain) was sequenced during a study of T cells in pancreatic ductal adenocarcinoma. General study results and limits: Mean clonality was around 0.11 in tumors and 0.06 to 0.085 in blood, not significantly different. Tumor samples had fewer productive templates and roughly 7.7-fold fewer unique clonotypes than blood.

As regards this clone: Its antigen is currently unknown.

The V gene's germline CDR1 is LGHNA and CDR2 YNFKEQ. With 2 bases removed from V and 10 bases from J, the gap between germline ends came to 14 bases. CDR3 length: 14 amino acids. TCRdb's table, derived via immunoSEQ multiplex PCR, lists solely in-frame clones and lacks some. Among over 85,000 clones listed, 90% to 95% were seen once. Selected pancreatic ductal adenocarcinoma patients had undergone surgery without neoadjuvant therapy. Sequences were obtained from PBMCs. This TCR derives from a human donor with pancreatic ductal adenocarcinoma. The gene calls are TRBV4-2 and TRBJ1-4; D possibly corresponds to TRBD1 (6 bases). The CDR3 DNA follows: TGTGCCAGCAGCCAAAACCACAGGGAAGGAAAACTGTTTTTT. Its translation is CASSQNHREGKLFF.